The TCR beta chain under discussion was sequenced for a study of a mutant IDH1 vaccine in newly diagnosed glioma. Across the study: The initiation of vaccination occurred 4-6 weeks after radiotherapy alone, or with temozolomide cycles.

Germline V gene sequence: CDR1 SGHVS, CDR2 FQNEAQ. V was trimmed by 1 base and J by 7 bases, leaving 7 bases between them. The CDR3 is 12 residues long. Clones were sequenced by immunoSEQ multiplex PCR, and TCRdb holds only the in-frame ones, with some missing. The data hold about 30,000 clones, with 78% observed a single time. Time point of the sample: week 35, safety follow-up. Alongside topical imiquimod, each dose of vaccine comprised 300 ug of mutant IDH1 20-mer peptide. This clone was picked up one time. The antigen remains unidentified. Sample: PBMCs, taken from a glioma patient whose treatment included an IDH1 peptide vaccine. The chain employs TRBV7-8 and TRBJ1-2; D is undetermined. This sequence was found in a woman aged 40 to 50 with glioma. The DNA for the CDR3 is TGTGCCAGCAGCTTAGATTCAGCTGGCTACACCTTC. It codes for CASSLDSAGYTF.